The rows below give T cell receptor beta chains drawn from one sample of a study of CD8+CD57+ T cells in acquired aplastic anemia. TCRdb fed the reads into MiXCR, producing one record per CDR3 protein. Of 160,000 or so distinct CDR3 sequences listed, roughly 43% are singletons. Sequences were obtained from sorted CD4+, CD8+, or CD8+CD57+ T cells (not recorded which) from PBMCs. The receptor set was obtained from a human donor with aplastic anemia. Both conserved end residues are part of each CDR3. Fields, in order: D gene, clone size, J gene, CDR3 length, V gene, CDR3 protein, CDR3 DNA. The D gene is left open where the match is weak. Clone size is shown for a subset of rows, as once, few, many or a class of expanded clone.

D: TRBD1
size: NA
J: TRBJ1-2
length: 17
V: TRBV20-1
CDR3: CSARGPGTGTANYGYTF
DNA: TGCAGTGCTAGGGGACCCGGGACAGGGACAGCTAACTATGGCTACACCTTC

D: TRBD1
size: NA
J: TRBJ2-1
length: 13
V: TRBV5-1
CDR3: CASSFYRGTEQFF
DNA: TGCGCCAGCAGCTTCTACAGGGGGACTGAGCAGTTCTTC

D: NA
size: NA
J: TRBJ2-3
length: 13
V: TRBV7-3
CDR3: CASSLGLTDTQYF
DNA: TGTGCCAGCAGCTTAGGACTAACAGATACGCAGTATTTT

D: TRBD2
size: few
J: TRBJ2-1
length: 16
V: TRBV25-1
CDR3: CASSRTSGSGANEQFF
DNA: TGTGCCAGCAGTCGGACTAGCGGGAGTGGAGCCAATGAGCAGTTCTTC

D: NA
size: few
J: TRBJ2-7
length: 14
V: TRBV2
CDR3: CASSEDGRRGEQYF
DNA: TGTGCCAGCAGTGAAGATGGGAGGAGGGGCGAGCAGTACTTC

D: TRBD1
size: few
J: TRBJ1-4
length: 16
V: TRBV7-9
CDR3: CASSLEEAGGREKLFF
DNA: TGTGCCAGCAGCTTAGAGGAGGCAGGGGGCCGGGAAAAACTGTTTTTT

D: NA
size: NA
J: TRBJ1-2
length: 14
V: TRBV15
CDR3: CATSIQRYEGGYTF
DNA: TGTGCCACCAGCATCCAGAGATATGAGGGTGGCTACACCTTC

D: NA
size: NA
J: TRBJ1-1
length: 13
V: TRBV20-1
CDR3: CSATPPQATEAFF
DNA: TGCAGTGCCACGCCGCCACAGGCCACTGAAGCTTTCTTT

D: NA
size: NA
J: TRBJ1-5
length: 18
V: TRBV24-1
CDR3: CATSDLRAGRGRNQPQHF
DNA: TGTGCCACCAGTGATTTGAGGGCAGGGAGAGGTCGCAATCAGCCCCAGCATTTT

D: TRBD2
size: NA
J: TRBJ2-1
length: 17
V: TRBV10-3
CDR3: CATQGTSGRVSYNEQFF
DNA: TGTGCCACCCAAGGGACTAGCGGGAGAGTATCCTACAACGAGCAGTTCTTC

D: TRBD1
size: many
J: TRBJ1-6
length: 15
V: TRBV6-1
CDR3: CASSRGQGWDSPLHF
DNA: TGTGCCAGCAGCCGTGGACAGGGTTGGGATTCACCCCTCCACTTT

D: NA
size: NA
J: TRBJ1-1
length: 13
V: TRBV12-3/TRBV12-4
CDR3: CASSLREVTEAFF
DNA: TGTGCCAGCAGTTTGCGTGAGGTCACTGAAGCTTTCTTT

D: NA
size: many
J: TRBJ2-1
length: 15
V: TRBV5-4
CDR3: CASSLATVSYNEQFF
DNA: TGTGCCAGCAGCTTGGCCACAGTCTCCTACAATGAGCAGTTCTTC

D: NA
size: many
J: TRBJ1-6
length: 15
V: TRBV4-1
CDR3: CASSQEIMGSSPLHF
DNA: TGCGCCAGCAGCCAAGAAATAATGGGTAGCTCACCCCTCCACTTT

D: TRBD2
size: NA
J: TRBJ2-7
length: 14
V: TRBV3-1
CDR3: CAGSRLAGVYEQYF
DNA: TGCGCCGGCAGCCGACTAGCGGGGGTCTACGAGCAGTACTTC

D: NA
size: NA
J: TRBJ1-5
length: 16
V: TRBV6-1
CDR3: CASSDGDGIGNQPQHF
DNA: TGTGCCAGCAGTGATGGGGACGGTATTGGAAATCAGCCCCAGCATTTT

D: NA
size: many
J: TRBJ1-2
length: 14
V: TRBV7-8
CDR3: CASSLTGKRDGYTF
DNA: TGTGCCAGCAGCTTAACAGGGAAGAGGGATGGCTACACCTTC

D: NA
size: NA
J: TRBJ1-2
length: 14
V: TRBV7-9
CDR3: CASSLAYEQSGYTF
DNA: TGTGCCAGCAGCTTAGCGTATGAACAGAGTGGCTACACCTTC

D: TRBD2
size: many
J: TRBJ2-5
length: 19
V: TRBV7-8
CDR3: CASSLARIAGGRLQETQYF
DNA: TGTGCCAGCAGCTTGGCTAGAATAGCGGGGGGGCGGCTACAAGAGACCCAGTACTTC

D: NA
size: many
J: TRBJ2-7
length: 13
V: TRBV27
CDR3: CASFGGSSYEQYF
DNA: TGTGCCAGCTTTGGGGGCTCATCGTACGAGCAGTACTTC

D: NA
size: many
J: TRBJ1-2
length: 13
V: TRBV10-3
CDR3: CAISEAGSYGYTF
DNA: TGTGCCATCAGTGAGGCAGGGAGCTATGGCTACACCTTC

D: TRBD1
size: NA
J: TRBJ1-2
length: 16
V: TRBV10-2
CDR3: CASSERGQGSIGGYTF
DNA: TGCGCCAGCAGTGAGAGAGGACAGGGGTCTATCGGCGGCTACACCTTC

D: TRBD2
size: NA
J: TRBJ2-5
length: 13
V: TRBV20-1
CDR3: CSTLAGGPETQYF
DNA: TGCAGCACCTTAGCGGGGGGGCCTGAGACCCAGTACTTC

D: NA
size: NA
J: TRBJ1-2
length: 13
V: TRBV25-1
CDR3: CASSEGWSYGYTF
DNA: TGTGCCAGCAGTGAGGGTTGGAGCTATGGCTACACCTTC

D: NA
size: NA
J: TRBJ2-3
length: 14
V: TRBV19
CDR3: CASSSNLAADTQYF
DNA: TGTGCCAGTAGTTCCAATCTAGCAGCAGATACGCAGTATTTT

D: NA
size: many
J: TRBJ1-1
length: 15
V: TRBV5-6
CDR3: CASSPRPAGDTEAFF
DNA: TGTGCCAGCAGCCCTAGACCGGCAGGGGACACTGAAGCTTTCTTT

D: NA
size: NA
J: TRBJ1-2
length: 13
V: TRBV24-1
CDR3: CATSVGALGGYTF
DNA: TGTGCCACCAGTGTAGGGGCGCTCGGCGGCTACACCTTC

D: NA
size: NA
J: TRBJ2-7
length: 16
V: TRBV5-6
CDR3: CASSLVGDTRTYEQYF
DNA: TGTGCCAGCAGCTTAGTTGGAGACACTAGAACCTACGAGCAGTACTTC

D: NA
size: many
J: TRBJ2-1
length: 13
V: TRBV5-8
CDR3: CASSLPNYNEQFF
DNA: TGTGCCAGCAGCTTGCCTAATTACAATGAGCAGTTCTTC

D: TRBD2
size: NA
J: TRBJ2-1
length: 14
V: TRBV2
CDR3: CASSYSSGGGEQFF
DNA: TGTGCCAGCAGTTATTCTAGCGGGGGCGGGGAGCAGTTCTTC

D: TRBD2
size: few
J: TRBJ2-3
length: 16
V: TRBV4-3
CDR3: CASSRGAGVSTDTQYF
DNA: TGCGCCAGCTCCAGGGGAGCGGGGGTTAGCACAGATACGCAGTATTTT